These 8 T cell receptor beta chains share one sample of origin, sequenced in a study of T-cell reconstitution after alpha-beta-depleted transplantation in children. Molecular barcoding with unique molecular identifiers was used for the TCRbeta library. Via MiXCR, TCRdb re-called the PCR reads, giving one row per CDR3 protein. The sample lists about 200,000 distinct CDR3 sequences, roughly 9.1% occurring once. Source: PBMCs, mostly from graft donor cells, taken 360 days after TCRalphabeta/CD19-depleted stem cell transplant. Source of these receptors: a male patient aged 2 to 10 who had a stem cell transplant for acute myeloid leukemia, so the T cells may come from the graft donor.

This clonotype came up many times. The chain joins TRBV5-1 to TRBJ2-1; the match to TRBD2 covers 9 bases. In germline, CDR1 is SGHRS, CDR2 YFSETQ. V was pared by 0 bases and J by 4 bases, with 8 bases of the junction left unmatched. This CDR3 has 17 amino acids. This CDR3 is CASSLGPAGGHYNEQFF. CDR3 nucleotide sequence: TGCGCCAGCAGCTTGGGTCCAGCGGGAGGACATTACAATGAGCAGTTCTTC.

The chain's CDR3 is CASSLEERRTGYEQYF. The CDR3 bases are TGTGCCAGCAGTTTAGAGGAGAGGAGGACAGGCTACGAGCAGTACTTC. The rearrangement joins TRBV12-3 or TRBV12-4 to TRBJ2-7; 7 bases are a match to TRBD1. The CDR3 is 16 amino acids. Germline trimming cut 1 base from V and 3 bases from J; bases unmatched to any gene: 9.

This clonotype was observed many times. The chain combines TRBV20-1 with TRBJ2-3; maybe TRBD2 (6 bases). Germline CDR1 reads DFQATT; CDR2 reads SNEGSKA (reference sequence). Trimming left V 5 bases short and J 1 base short, with 16 bases between. The CDR3 is 15 amino acids. DNA for the CDR3: TGCAGTGCTCGCCAACGGGAGAGGGGCACAGATACGCAGTATTTT. The encoded protein is CSARQRERGTDTQYF.

This clonotype was counted ten times or more. DNA for the CDR3: TGTGCCATCAGTGCGGACAGGGAAGATGGCTACACCTTC. It encodes CAISADREDGYTF. The chain recombines TRBV10-3 with TRBJ1-2; TRBD1 matches at 8 bases. Germline V lookup: CDR1 ENHRY, CDR2 SYGVKD. With 4 bases clipped from V and 6 bases from J, the junction kept 4 bases outside the gene matches. The CDR3 loop spans 13 amino acids.

The rearrangement joins TRBV5-1 to TRBJ1-1; D is possibly TRBD1 (6 bases). The CDR3 runs 15 residues. Germline CDR1 SGHRS, CDR2 YFSETQ. V was cut by 1 base and J by 4 bases, with 14 bases left in between. CDR3 DNA sequence: TGCGCCAGCAGCTTGTCACAGGGTCAGGTCACTGAAGCTTTCTTT. It specifies CASSLSQGQVTEAFF.

This clonotype has ten or more counts. The rearrangement links TRBV20-1 to TRBJ1-3; maybe TRBD1 (6 bases). V was cut by 6 bases and J by 3 bases, with 18 bases left in between. Looked up from germline, CDR1 is DFQATT and CDR2 is SNEGSKA (reference sequence). The CDR3 has 15 residues. CDR3 region: CSAPDRRVDGNTIYF. DNA for the CDR3: TGCAGTGCACCCGACAGGCGAGTAGATGGAAACACCATATATTTT.

The sample holds many counts of this clonotype. The chain uses TRBV12-3 or TRBV12-4 and TRBJ2-5; 9 nucleotides line up with TRBD2. The trim removed 5 bases at V and 5 bases at J, leaving 6 bases unmatched. The CDR3 has 14 amino acids. CDR3 amino acids: CASSLSGRMETQYF. CDR3 coding DNA: TGTGCCAGCAGTCTGAGCGGGAGGATGGAGACCCAGTACTTC.

This clonotype came up a few times. The V call is TRBV7-8, the J call TRBJ2-5; TRBD2 might be the D (6 bases). This CDR3 has 17 amino acids. Trimming cost V 2 bases and J 4 bases, with 20 bases left between them. CDR1 is SGHVS and CDR2 is FQNEAQ in the germline V gene. CDR3 coding DNA: TGTGCCAGCAGCTTAAGGACTACCGGGACGAGAGGAGAGACCCAGTACTTC. The encoded protein is CASSLRTTGTRGETQYF.